This T cell receptor beta chain was documented in a study of control samples from healthy donors and cancer patients. The CDR3 covers 15 residues. Per the germline V gene, CDR1 is MGHRA and CDR2 is YSYEKL. The V and J ends lost 3 bases and 7 bases, in that order; junction bases with no gene match: 6. Produced via immunoSEQ multiplex PCR; TCRdb's table is partial and in-frame only. The table includes about 120,000 clones, about nine tenths detected once. Specimen: blood. J is TRBJ2-1 and V is TRBV4-1; 10 bases are a match to TRBD1. The clonotype comes from a middle-aged man in good health. The CDR3 DNA reads TGCGCCAGCAGCCACCCGGGACAGGGGATGAATGAGCAGTTCTTC. This translates into CASSHPGQGMNEQFF.